Below are 21 T cell receptor beta chains sequenced from a single sample in a study of T cell repertoires in cytomegalovirus infection. TCRdb passed the reads through MiXCR, listing each CDR3 protein once. The sample has hundreds of thousands of distinct CDR3 sequences, approximately 32% seen once; the top ten hold roughly 13%. These TCRs' antigens remain unknown. Sequenced material: cultured CD8+ T cells from PBMCs, taken from culture after CMV antigen stimulation. The receptor source for this set is a human donor in good health (CMV status not recorded). Some clones in this sample may be carry-over from other donors' samples.

This clonotype has just a few counts. This chain uses TRBV11-1 with TRBJ2-3, with 9 positions matching TRBD2. This CDR3 is built from 16 residues. Germline assignment: CDR1 SGHAT and CDR2 FQDESV (reference sequence). V lost 9 bases and J lost 2; bases outside the gene matches: 12. In nucleotides, the CDR3 is TGTGCCAGTCGGACTAGCGCAGACAGAACCACAGATACGCAGTATTTT. This gives the protein CASRTSADRTTDTQYF.

This clonotype came up a few times. This sequence joins TRBV7-8 and TRBJ1-5, with a possible D match to TRBD1 (5 bases). The CDR3 totals 17 residues. Trimming took off 0 bases at V and 0 bases at J, with 12 bases between the two ends. Germline V gene lookup returns CDR1 SGHVS and CDR2 FQNEAQ. The CDR3 DNA reads TGTGCCAGCAGCTTAGCGGAGGGACCATTTAGCAATCAGCCCCAGCATTTT. Translated: CASSLAEGPFSNQPQHF.

This clonotype was counted a few times. The chain links TRBV6-5 to TRBJ2-5; TRBD1 agrees at 9 bases. J lost 4 bases, V lost 2 bases, and 14 bases had no gene match. The CDR3 runs 18 residues. Germline loops: CDR1 MNHEY, CDR2 SVGAGI. The chain's CDR3 is CASSYRLVGQGWRETQYF. The CDR3 DNA reads TGTGCCAGCAGTTACCGGCTCGTGGGACAGGGCTGGAGAGAGACCCAGTACTTC.

For this clonotype: A much larger clone lies one base from this, so it may be a read error. This sequence joins TRBV7-6 and TRBJ1-1; 8 bases align to TRBD1. Germline CDR1 reads SGHVS; CDR2 reads FNYEAQ. The CDR3 sequence is 16 residues long. The CDR3 region has the DNA TGTGCCAGCAGCTTAGTGGCAGGGGGCGCCGACACTAAAGCTTTCTTT. Its translation: CASSLVAGGADTKAFF.

There are many counts of this clonotype. J is TRBJ2-1 and V is TRBV7-2, with 16 bases matching TRBD2. After removal of 5 bases from V and 4 bases from J, the junction contained 11 bases not matched to a gene. CDR3 length: 19 residues. Germline V lookup: CDR1 SGHTA, CDR2 FQGNSA. The CDR3 bases are TGTGCCAGCAGCCTCATGGGACTAGCGGGGGGGATGGGATACAATGAGCAGTTCTTC. Its translation is CASSLMGLAGGMGYNEQFF.

This clonotype was seen only once. The chain couples TRBV6-6 to TRBJ2-7, with TRBD1 as a possible D gene (5 bases). Germline V gene lookup returns CDR1 MNHNY and CDR2 SVGAGI (reference sequence). The V end lost 2 bases, the J end lost 7 bases, and 12 bases lay between the germline ends. This CDR3 region has 13 residues. The CDR3 region has the DNA TGTGCCAGCAGTTACGGGCAGGGCTGGGAGCAGTACTTC. Its protein is CASSYGQGWEQYF.

The gene calls are TRBV5-3 and TRBJ1-1; D is undetermined. TRBV5-3 is an ORF, and what it does is uncertain. The CDR3 contains 12 residues. The CDR3 DNA sequence: TGTGTCAGCAGCTTGGAAGGGAATGAAGCTTTCTTT. This translates into CVSSLEGNEAFF.

The V gene is TRBV12-3 or TRBV12-4, the J gene TRBJ1-5; D is perhaps TRBD1 (6 bases). The V and J ends lost 6 bases and 1 base respectively, with 13 bases between them. This CDR3 has 15 amino acids. Written as DNA, the CDR3 is TGTGCCAGCAGCGCCGATGGACAGAGCAATCAGCCCCAGCATTTT. Protein: CASSADGQSNQPQHF.

This clonotype was counted a few times. This sequence joins TRBV7-9 and TRBJ1-1; perhaps TRBD1 as D (6 bases). Looked up from germline, CDR1 is SEHNR and CDR2 is FQNEAQ (reference sequence). The CDR3 has 14 amino acids. Deletions cut 2 bases from V and 11 bases from J, with 18 bases between. The CDR3, as DNA: TGTGCCAGCAGCTTATCCGCCGGCAGGGGAGGGGCTTTCTTT. Translated, it gives CASSLSAGRGGAFF.

V is TRBV6-1 and J is TRBJ1-2, with D perhaps matching TRBD1 (5 bases). V lost 8 bases to trimming and J lost 8 bases, with 18 bases between them. This CDR3 comprises 13 residues. Germline CDR1 reads MNHNS; CDR2 reads SASEGT. Here the CDR3 DNA reads TGTGCCAGCTCTGAACGGGGGGGTGGAGGCTACACCTTC. It yields the protein CASSERGGGGYTF.

This clonotype showed up just a few times. The chain combines TRBV4-1 with TRBJ2-5; 9 bases are a match to TRBD2. From germline, CDR1 is MGHRA and CDR2 YSYEKL. Trimming cost V 4 bases and J 5 bases; bases outside gene matches: 14. This CDR3 has 17 amino acids. The CDR3 DNA reads TGCGCCAGCAGCCCGAGGGTAGCGGGGGTCGCTCGGGAGACCCAGTACTTC. Protein sequence: CASSPRVAGVARETQYF.

This clonotype has just a few counts. The J gene is TRBJ1-1, the V gene TRBV7-8; no clear D gene. Germline CDR1 is SGHVS and CDR2 is FQNEAQ. The germline V and J ends were trimmed by 5 bases and 4 bases, with 8 bases remaining between them. The length of the CDR3 is 12 residues. The CDR3 DNA reads TGTGCCAGCAGCCAAGATCCCACTGAAGCTTTCTTT. Its translation: CASSQDPTEAFF.

In nucleotides, the CDR3 is TGTGCCAGCAGACGGGACAGGGGGCATGGCTACACCTTC. Amino acid sequence: CASRRDRGHGYTF. J is TRBJ1-2 and V is TRBV12-3 or TRBV12-4, with 12 bases fitting TRBD1. The CDR3 loop spans 13 amino acids. The ends lost 6 bases at V and 6 bases at J; junction bases unmatched: 2.

V and J are TRBV24-1 and TRBJ2-1; 8 bases are shared with TRBD2. With V trimmed by 9 bases and J by 8 bases, 8 bases remained unmatched. Germline CDR1 reads KGHDR; CDR2 reads SFDVKD. This CDR3 comprises 13 residues. The CDR3 here is CATRAAGGYEQFF. The DNA of the CDR3 is TGTGCCACCCGTGCGGCGGGGGGTTATGAGCAGTTCTTC.

This clonotype was found once. The CDR3 does not close with the conserved phenylalanine or tryptophan, likely indicating a read error. This chain joins TRBV7-6 and TRBJ2-3; TRBD2 matches 9 bases. Germline values: CDR1 SGHVS, CDR2 FNYEAQ. After removal of 5 bases from V and 5 bases from J, the junction contained 8 bases not matched to a gene. The CDR3 is made up of 15 amino acids. The CDR3 nucleotides read TGTGCCAGCAGCCCGAGCGGGGGGCTGGGAGATACGCAGTATTCT. Protein: CASSPSGGLGDTQYS.

The genes are TRBV28 and TRBJ2-4, with D tentatively TRBD1 or TRBD2 (5 bases each). The V and J ends lost 5 bases and 1 base respectively, with 15 bases between them. CDR1 MDHEN and CDR2 SYDVKM come from the germline V gene. This CDR3 has 16 amino acids. This CDR3 is CASSDPGSSAKNIQYF. The CDR3, as DNA: TGTGCCAGCAGTGATCCAGGGAGCTCGGCCAAAAACATTCAGTACTTC.

This clonotype was seen only a few times. The chain combines TRBV19 with TRBJ1-1; D might be TRBD1 (6 bases). This CDR3 is built from 15 residues. Trimming removed 7 bases from V and 5 bases from J, with 20 bases in between. CDR1 and CDR2 (germline): LNHDA, SQIVND (reference sequence). CDR3 coding DNA: TGTGCCAGTACCCTGGATGGGGGGGCGCGGACTGAAGCTTTCTTT. It is translated as CASTLDGGARTEAFF.

This clonotype was picked up a small number of times. The chain has TRBV5-5 and TRBJ1-5, with D perhaps matching TRBD1 (5 bases). CDR3 length: 12 amino acids. Germline values: CDR1 SGHKS, CDR2 YYEKEE (reference sequence). The V gene lost 2 bases and the J gene lost 7 bases, with 7 bases spanning the gap. The CDR3 reads CASSFDSQPQHF. The CDR3, as DNA: TGTGCCAGCAGCTTTGACAGCCAGCCCCAGCATTTT.

A few counts support this clonotype. This chain joins TRBV6-5 and TRBJ1-1; the D gene is possibly TRBD1 (6 bases). Trimming left V 2 bases short and J 5 bases short, with 15 bases between. The CDR3 contains 15 residues. Germline V CDR1 and CDR2: MNHEY, SVGAGI. CDR3 sequence (DNA): TGTGCCAGCAGTTACGGTCGAGGGGGGAGGACTGAAGCTTTCTTT. It specifies CASSYGRGGRTEAFF.

V is TRBV19 and J is TRBJ2-1; D is perhaps TRBD1 (6 bases). This CDR3 region has 16 residues. The V gene's germline CDR1 is LNHDA and CDR2 SQIVND (reference sequence). V was cut by 5 bases and J by 1 base, with 15 bases left in between. The CDR3 bases are TGTGCCAGTAGTTCGAGGGGGTGGGGATCCTACAATGAGCAGTTCTTC. It yields the protein CASSSRGWGSYNEQFF.

The chain employs TRBV7-9 and TRBJ2-5, with D possibly matching TRBD2 (6 bases). The length of the CDR3 is 15 residues. Germline V gives CDR1 SEHNR, CDR2 FQNEAQ (reference sequence). The ends were cut back, 5 bases at V and 0 bases at J, with 13 bases in the middle. This CDR3 reads CASSDGSRHQETQYF. Here the CDR3 DNA reads TGTGCCAGCAGCGACGGGAGTCGGCACCAAGAGACCCAGTACTTC.